Shown below are 3 T cell receptor beta chains from a single sample sequenced in a study of breast tumors, draining lymph nodes, adjacent tissues. The lymph nodes were axillary draining lymph nodes from breast cancer patients. MiXCR, run by TCRdb on the multiplex PCR reads, gives a single entry per CDR3 protein. The top ten hold roughly 4% of the sample, which has 180,000 or so distinct CDR3 sequences, 31% seen once. Sequenced material: axillary lymph node tissue. These receptors all stem from a female donor with breast cancer. Some clones in this sample may be carry-over from other donors' samples.

This clonotype appeared a single time. The chain couples TRBV7-9 to TRBJ2-2; D is uncertain. This CDR3 has 12 residues. The germline CDR1 and CDR2 sequences are SEHNR and FQNEAQ (reference sequence). Trimming took 1 base from V and 7 from J, leaving 4 bases between them. The CDR3 is CASSLESGELFF. CDR3 in DNA: TGTGCCAGCAGCTTAGAAAGCGGGGAGCTGTTTTTT.

This rearrangement joins TRBV2 to TRBJ2-5, with 8 nucleotides matching TRBD1. Germline CDR1 reads SNHLY; CDR2 reads FYNNEI. The CDR3 is made up of 12 amino acids. The CDR3 nucleotides read TGTGCTACCCCCAGCCGACAGGGGATCCAGTACTTC. Translated: CATPSRQGIQYF.

This clonotype was counted between two and nine times. Being one base from a much bigger clone, this may be a read error. The chain carries TRBV28 and TRBJ2-7, with TRBD1 matching over 7 bases. V shed 4 bases and J 3 bases; nucleotides not matched to a gene: 9. Germline CDR1 is MDHEN and CDR2 is SYDVKM. The CDR3 loop spans 15 amino acids. The CDR3 DNA sequence: TGTGCCAGCAGTTCCCCCCAGGGGGATAGCTACGAGCAGTACTTC. It translates to CASSSPQGDSYEQYF.